This is a list of T cell receptor beta chains from one sample in a study of identical twins. TCRdb re-called the 5' RACE reads with MiXCR, one entry per CDR3 protein. The sample consists of about 530,000 distinct CDR3 sequences, about 22% of them appearing once. The sample also formed part of further work on yellow fever vaccine responses in identical twins.

Sequencing was carried out using CD4+ T cells sorted from blood. The origin of the receptors is a woman between 18 and 29 years old in good health. Each CDR3 is given with its conserved first and last residue. D genes are given only for firm matches. Clone size appears in some rows only: once, few, many, or a class for an expanded clone.

v_gene: TRBV10-3; len: 22; d_gene: NA; j_gene: TRBJ2-5; abundance: few; CDR3nt: TGTGCCATCAGTGGACCCGCTTTACAGGGGAGGCCTCCTGAAACAAAAAAAGAGACCCAGTACTTC; CDR3aa: CAISGPALQGRPPETKKETQYF
v_gene: TRBV15; len: 14; d_gene: NA; j_gene: TRBJ2-5; abundance: NA; CDR3nt: TGTGCCACCAGCTCGCGACTGGAACAAGAGACCCAGTACTTC; CDR3aa: CATSSRLEQETQYF
v_gene: TRBV10-3; len: 13; d_gene: NA; j_gene: TRBJ1-2; abundance: NA; CDR3nt: TGTGCCATCAGCCCCACAGGGTTCTATGGCTACACCTTC; CDR3aa: CAISPTGFYGYTF
v_gene: TRBV5-1; len: 16; d_gene: NA; j_gene: TRBJ2-1; abundance: few; CDR3nt: TGCGCCAGCAGCTTGTGGCAGGGTTCAATAGGCAATGAGCAGTTCTTC; CDR3aa: CASSLWQGSIGNEQFF
v_gene: TRBV10-3; len: 18; d_gene: TRBD2; j_gene: TRBJ2-2; abundance: few; CDR3nt: TGTGCCATCAGTGCCCTGGCGGGAGGGAGCCAGGGCACCGGGGAGCTGTTTTTT; CDR3aa: CAISALAGGSQGTGELFF
v_gene: TRBV15; len: 16; d_gene: TRBD2; j_gene: TRBJ2-1; abundance: NA; CDR3nt: TGTGCCACCAGCAGAGATTCTAGCGGGCTCGTCAATGAGCAGTTCTTC; CDR3aa: CATSRDSSGLVNEQFF
v_gene: TRBV3-1; len: 14; d_gene: NA; j_gene: TRBJ2-7; abundance: NA; CDR3nt: TGTGCCAGCAGCCAAGCGGATAGATCCTACGAGCAGTACTTC; CDR3aa: CASSQADRSYEQYF
v_gene: TRBV20-1; len: 14; d_gene: TRBD2; j_gene: TRBJ2-5; abundance: few; CDR3nt: TGCAGTGCTAGTAGCGGGGGGGCCGGGGAGACCCAGTACTTC; CDR3aa: CSASSGGAGETQYF
v_gene: TRBV12-3/TRBV12-4; len: 15; d_gene: NA; j_gene: TRBJ2-6; abundance: NA; CDR3nt: TGTGCCAGCAGTTTAGACAACTCTGGGGCCAACGTCCTGACTTTC; CDR3aa: CASSLDNSGANVLTF
v_gene: TRBV5-1; len: 15; d_gene: NA; j_gene: TRBJ2-2; abundance: NA; CDR3nt: TGCGCCAGCAGCTATGGGACGTCGAACACCGGGGAGCTGTTTTTT; CDR3aa: CASSYGTSNTGELFF
v_gene: TRBV15; len: 17; d_gene: NA; j_gene: TRBJ2-1; abundance: few; CDR3nt: TGTGCCACCAGCAGCTCAACTGCGGGACGACACTACAATGAGCAGTTCTTC; CDR3aa: CATSSSTAGRHYNEQFF
v_gene: TRBV5-1; len: 12; d_gene: NA; j_gene: TRBJ1-2; abundance: NA; CDR3nt: TGCGCCAGCAGTGGCATTAACTATGGCTACACCTTC; CDR3aa: CASSGINYGYTF
v_gene: TRBV12-3/TRBV12-4; len: 14; d_gene: NA; j_gene: TRBJ1-4; abundance: NA; CDR3nt: TGTGCCAGCAGTGCGAGGGACCCAGGGGAAAAACTGTTTTTT; CDR3aa: CASSARDPGEKLFF
v_gene: TRBV7-3; len: 14; d_gene: TRBD2; j_gene: TRBJ2-1; abundance: NA; CDR3nt: TGTGCCAGCAGCGAACTAGCGACCCCCCGAGAGCAGTTCTTC; CDR3aa: CASSELATPREQFF
v_gene: TRBV6-5; len: 14; d_gene: NA; j_gene: TRBJ2-7; abundance: few; CDR3nt: TGTGCCAGCAGTTACAGCCAGGGGACCTACGAGCAGTACTTC; CDR3aa: CASSYSQGTYEQYF
v_gene: TRBV7-9; len: 16; d_gene: NA; j_gene: TRBJ2-3; abundance: few; CDR3nt: TGTGCCAGCAGCTTAATGCGCCTAGAGGGAGCAGATACGCAGTATTTT; CDR3aa: CASSLMRLEGADTQYF
v_gene: TRBV7-2; len: 15; d_gene: TRBD2; j_gene: TRBJ2-1; abundance: few; CDR3nt: TGTGCCAGCAGCACGGGACTAGCGGGAGTAGGGGAGCAGTTCTTC; CDR3aa: CASSTGLAGVGEQFF
v_gene: TRBV5-1; len: 13; d_gene: NA; j_gene: TRBJ2-2; abundance: few; CDR3nt: TGCGCCAGCAGCCCGGACAGCGGGGGGGAGCTGTTTTTT; CDR3aa: CASSPDSGGELFF
v_gene: TRBV27; len: 15; d_gene: NA; j_gene: TRBJ2-1; abundance: few; CDR3nt: TGTGCCAGCAGTTCCCCCGGGCGCTCCTACAATGAGCAGTTCTTC; CDR3aa: CASSSPGRSYNEQFF
v_gene: TRBV7-9; len: 15; d_gene: NA; j_gene: TRBJ2-7; abundance: few; CDR3nt: TGTGCCAGCAGCACCTCTGGGGCGAGCTCCTACGAGCAGTACTTC; CDR3aa: CASSTSGASSYEQYF
v_gene: TRBV5-1; len: 14; d_gene: TRBD1; j_gene: TRBJ1-6; abundance: many; CDR3nt: TGCGCCAGCAGCTCCGGACAGGGGTTTTCACCCCTCCACTTT; CDR3aa: CASSSGQGFSPLHF
v_gene: TRBV7-9; len: 13; d_gene: NA; j_gene: TRBJ1-6; abundance: NA; CDR3nt: TGTGCCAGCAGCGCCTACAGTAATTCACCCCTCCACTTT; CDR3aa: CASSAYSNSPLHF
v_gene: TRBV5-1; len: 17; d_gene: TRBD1; j_gene: TRBJ2-4; abundance: few; CDR3nt: TGCGCCAGCAGCTTGGCCCGCCAGGGGGCTCGACTAGATACTCAGTACTTC; CDR3aa: CASSLARQGARLDTQYF
v_gene: TRBV20-1; len: 14; d_gene: TRBD2; j_gene: TRBJ2-7; abundance: NA; CDR3nt: TGCAGTGCTAGTAGCGGGAGCGTAAACTACGAGCAGTACTTC; CDR3aa: CSASSGSVNYEQYF
v_gene: TRBV15; len: 16; d_gene: TRBD1; j_gene: TRBJ2-5; abundance: few; CDR3nt: TGTGCCACCAGCAGAGATCAGGCCAGGGGGCAAGAGACCCAGTACTTC; CDR3aa: CATSRDQARGQETQYF
v_gene: TRBV24-1; len: 16; d_gene: NA; j_gene: TRBJ2-1; abundance: NA; CDR3nt: TGTGCCACCAGTGGGGAAGGGGGGTACTCCTACAATGAGCAGTTCTTC; CDR3aa: CATSGEGGYSYNEQFF
v_gene: TRBV20-1; len: 13; d_gene: NA; j_gene: TRBJ1-1; abundance: once; CDR3nt: TGCAGTGCATCGATTCGTATGAACACTGAAGCTTTCTTT; CDR3aa: CSASIRMNTEAFF
v_gene: TRBV12-3/TRBV12-4; len: 14; d_gene: NA; j_gene: TRBJ2-7; abundance: few; CDR3nt: TGTGCCAGCAGTTTCGGTACAGGGCTTGGCGAGCAGTACTTC; CDR3aa: CASSFGTGLGEQYF
v_gene: TRBV11-3; len: 12; d_gene: NA; j_gene: TRBJ2-1; abundance: many; CDR3nt: TGTGCCAGCAGCTTGGTTGACAATGAGCAGTTCTTC; CDR3aa: CASSLVDNEQFF
v_gene: TRBV6-1; len: 14; d_gene: NA; j_gene: TRBJ1-1; abundance: once; CDR3nt: TGTGCCAGCACCCCACAGGATCTGAACACTGAAGCTTTCTTT; CDR3aa: CASTPQDLNTEAFF
v_gene: TRBV5-1; len: 17; d_gene: NA; j_gene: TRBJ1-5; abundance: NA; CDR3nt: TGCGCCAGCAGCTATACAGGGTACGTGAGATTGATTCAGCCCCAGCATTTT; CDR3aa: CASSYTGYVRLIQPQHF
v_gene: TRBV2; len: 14; d_gene: TRBD1; j_gene: TRBJ1-2; abundance: few; CDR3nt: TGTGCCAGCCAGCGACCGGGACAGGGGAGTGGCTACACCTTC; CDR3aa: CASQRPGQGSGYTF
v_gene: TRBV10-3; len: 13; d_gene: NA; j_gene: TRBJ1-2; abundance: few; CDR3nt: TGTGCCATCAGTGAGGACGACAAGTATGGCTACACCTTC; CDR3aa: CAISEDDKYGYTF
v_gene: TRBV3-1; len: 14; d_gene: NA; j_gene: TRBJ2-1; abundance: NA; CDR3nt: TGTGCCAGCAGCCAGGGGGGACTCGGGGATAAGCAGTTCTTC; CDR3aa: CASSQGGLGDKQFF
v_gene: TRBV6-2/TRBV6-3; len: 12; d_gene: NA; j_gene: TRBJ2-1; abundance: NA; CDR3nt: TGTGCCAGCAGAACAGGATTGTATGAGCAGTCCTTC; CDR3aa: CASRTGLYEQSF
v_gene: TRBV7-8; len: 14; d_gene: NA; j_gene: TRBJ2-1; abundance: many; CDR3nt: TGTGCCAGCAGCCCCCCCCCGGGCCGCAATGAGCAGTTCTTC; CDR3aa: CASSPPPGRNEQFF
v_gene: TRBV4-2; len: 16; d_gene: NA; j_gene: TRBJ2-1; abundance: NA; CDR3nt: TGTGCCAGCAGCCAAGATCCGGGAAACTCCTACAATGAGCAGTTCTTC; CDR3aa: CASSQDPGNSYNEQFF
v_gene: TRBV6-1; len: 15; d_gene: TRBD2; j_gene: TRBJ2-1; abundance: NA; CDR3nt: TGTGCCAGCAGGCTAGCGGGAGGGGGGTGGAATGAGCAGTTCTTC; CDR3aa: CASRLAGGGWNEQFF
v_gene: TRBV7-3; len: 15; d_gene: TRBD2; j_gene: TRBJ2-7; abundance: NA; CDR3nt: TGTGCCAGCAGCCACCAATTAGCGGGAGTTCGCGAGCAGTACTTC; CDR3aa: CASSHQLAGVREQYF
v_gene: TRBV19; len: 13; d_gene: NA; j_gene: TRBJ2-2; abundance: few; CDR3nt: TGTGCCAGTAGTAGAGTAGTTACCGGGGAGCTGTTTTTT; CDR3aa: CASSRVVTGELFF
v_gene: TRBV5-1; len: 15; d_gene: NA; j_gene: TRBJ2-1; abundance: NA; CDR3nt: TGCGCCAGCAGCTGGGGCCGGGACCCCAACTCTGAGCAGTTCTTC; CDR3aa: CASSWGRDPNSEQFF
v_gene: TRBV5-5; len: 16; d_gene: NA; j_gene: TRBJ2-2; abundance: few; CDR3nt: TGTGCCAGCAGCTTTGGTTTTCAGGGGTGGGCCGGGGAGCTGTTTTTT; CDR3aa: CASSFGFQGWAGELFF
v_gene: TRBV5-1; len: 14; d_gene: NA; j_gene: TRBJ2-1; abundance: many; CDR3nt: TGCGCCAGCTTCCCGGGAAGTTCCTACAATGAGCAGTTCTTC; CDR3aa: CASFPGSSYNEQFF
v_gene: TRBV12-3/TRBV12-4; len: 14; d_gene: NA; j_gene: TRBJ1-5; abundance: NA; CDR3nt: TGTGCCAGCAGCTACGCATATAGCAATCAGCCCCAGCATTTT; CDR3aa: CASSYAYSNQPQHF
v_gene: TRBV12-3/TRBV12-4; len: 14; d_gene: NA; j_gene: TRBJ2-5; abundance: few; CDR3nt: TGTGCCAGCAGTCCTTTTGGTCCCTTCGGGACCCAGTACTTC; CDR3aa: CASSPFGPFGTQYF
v_gene: TRBV5-1; len: 15; d_gene: NA; j_gene: TRBJ2-4; abundance: NA; CDR3nt: TGCGCCAGCAGCTTGGCTCAGACAGGCCGGGACATTCAGTACTTC; CDR3aa: CASSLAQTGRDIQYF
v_gene: TRBV20-1; len: 13; d_gene: TRBD1; j_gene: TRBJ2-5; abundance: few; CDR3nt: TGCAGTGCTAGTTGGGACAGGGCAGAGACCCAGTACTTC; CDR3aa: CSASWDRAETQYF
v_gene: TRBV20-1; len: 14; d_gene: TRBD2; j_gene: TRBJ2-1; abundance: NA; CDR3nt: TGCAGTGCTCGTACTAGCGGGAGCCGCAATGAGCAGTTCTTC; CDR3aa: CSARTSGSRNEQFF
v_gene: TRBV19; len: 15; d_gene: NA; j_gene: TRBJ2-3; abundance: NA; CDR3nt: TGTGCCAGTAGTATAGGACAGGCGAAGGCAGATACGCAGTATTTT; CDR3aa: CASSIGQAKADTQYF
v_gene: TRBV5-1; len: 15; d_gene: TRBD1; j_gene: TRBJ1-6; abundance: few; CDR3nt: TGCGCCAGCAGCTTGGGGACAGGGTGGGATTCACCCCTCCACTTT; CDR3aa: CASSLGTGWDSPLHF
v_gene: TRBV20-1; len: 12; d_gene: NA; j_gene: TRBJ2-7; abundance: NA; CDR3nt: TGCAGTGCCAGTGACCCTCTGGGCGAGCAGTACTTC; CDR3aa: CSASDPLGEQYF
v_gene: TRBV12-3/TRBV12-4; len: 14; d_gene: TRBD1; j_gene: TRBJ2-5; abundance: few; CDR3nt: TGTGCCAGCAGGACGACAGGGGTAAAAGAGACCCAGTACTTC; CDR3aa: CASRTTGVKETQYF
v_gene: TRBV3-1; len: 18; d_gene: NA; j_gene: TRBJ2-2; abundance: few; CDR3nt: TGTGCCAGCAGCCAAGATCGTGGACGGGCCAATCACGCCGGGGAGCTGTTTTTT; CDR3aa: CASSQDRGRANHAGELFF